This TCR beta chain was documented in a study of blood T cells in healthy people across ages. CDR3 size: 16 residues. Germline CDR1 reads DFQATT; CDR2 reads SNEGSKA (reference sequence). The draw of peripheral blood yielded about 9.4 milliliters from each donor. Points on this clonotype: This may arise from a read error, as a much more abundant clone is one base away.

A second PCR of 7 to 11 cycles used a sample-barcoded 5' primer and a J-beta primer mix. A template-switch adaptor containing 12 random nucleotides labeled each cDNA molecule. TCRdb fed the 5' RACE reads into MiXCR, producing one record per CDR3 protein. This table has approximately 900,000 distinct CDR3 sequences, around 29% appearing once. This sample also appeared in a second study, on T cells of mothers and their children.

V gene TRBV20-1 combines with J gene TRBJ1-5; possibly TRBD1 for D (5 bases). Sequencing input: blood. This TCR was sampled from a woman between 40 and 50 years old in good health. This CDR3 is CSARDLAGTFNRPQHF. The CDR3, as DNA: TGCAGTGCTAGAGATCTAGCAGGGACTTTTAATCGGCCCCAGCATTTT.